This TCR beta chain appears in the sequencing data of a study of shared clonotypes between healthy human individuals. Only in-frame clones appear in the TCRdb table, and some are missing; sequencing was by immunoSEQ multiplex PCR. In the table there are about 1 million clones, under 80% of which are singletons. The count of this clone is one. Healthy HIV-negative adults without recent acute infections or vaccinations served as donors. The investigators split CD4+ cells into a CD45RA+ naive subset and a CD45RA-negative memory subset. The sample consisted of memory CD4+ T cells sorted from blood. Regarding subset: CD45RA-negative fraction. This clonotype was obtained from a man aged 18 to 30 in good health.

For the CDR3, the DNA is TGTGCCAGTAGGAGATTAGCAGCGAACACCGGGGAGCTGTTTTTT. It codes for CASRRLAANTGELFF. The rearrangement joins TRBV19 to TRBJ2-2; D remains ambiguous. The CDR3 consists of 15 residues. The V gene's germline CDR1 is LNHDA and CDR2 SQIVND (reference sequence). V gave up 6 bases and J gave up 0 bases, with 11 bases separating them.